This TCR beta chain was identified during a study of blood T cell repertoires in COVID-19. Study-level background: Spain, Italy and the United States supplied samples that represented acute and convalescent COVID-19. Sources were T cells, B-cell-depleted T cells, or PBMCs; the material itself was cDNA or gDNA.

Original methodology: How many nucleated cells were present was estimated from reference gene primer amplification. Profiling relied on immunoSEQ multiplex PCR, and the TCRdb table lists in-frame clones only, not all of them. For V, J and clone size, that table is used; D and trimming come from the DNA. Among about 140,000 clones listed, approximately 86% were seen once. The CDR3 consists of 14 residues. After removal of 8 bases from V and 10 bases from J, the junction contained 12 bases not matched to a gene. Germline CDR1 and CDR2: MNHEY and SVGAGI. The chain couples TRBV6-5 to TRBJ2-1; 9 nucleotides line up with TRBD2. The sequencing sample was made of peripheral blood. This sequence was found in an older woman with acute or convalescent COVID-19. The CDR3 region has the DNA TGTGCCAGCCAATGGGGGACTAGCCCCCGGGAGCAGTTCTTC. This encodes CASQWGTSPREQFF.